Listed here is a single T cell receptor (beta chain). This specimen belongs to a study of shared clonotypes between healthy human individuals. Sequencing was performed with immunoSEQ multiplex PCR; in TCRdb, only in-frame clones are kept and a portion is missing. The sample holds roughly 2.4 million clones, 95% seen once. The V gene lost 3 bases and the J gene lost 0 bases, with 23 bases spanning the gap. This CDR3 comprises 20 residues. CDR1 is LGHNA, CDR2 YSLEER, per germline. The chain uses TRBV4-3 and TRBJ2-2; D may be TRBD2 (5 bases). Sequencing input: naive CD4+ T cells sorted from blood. Subset denoted: CD45RA+ positively selected. The source of this sequence is a man aged 18 to 35 in good health. CDR3 nucleotides: TGCGCCAGCAGCCAGGTTCTTAGAGGGCGTTATGCTGCGAACACCGGGGAGCTGTTTTTT. Its protein is CASSQVLRGRYAANTGELFF.